This entry describes one T cell receptor beta chain. This entry comes from a study of blood T cell repertoires in COVID-19. Overall study: From T cells, B-cell-depleted T cells, or PBMCs came the material, which was cDNA or gDNA.

Per the study methods: By means of reference gene primer amplification, nucleated cell counts were estimated. Sequencing used immunoSEQ multiplex PCR; TCRdb keeps in-frame clones, though not all of them. V and J calls and clone size follow that table, whereas D and trimming were derived from the DNA. The sample has 310,000 or so clones, approximately 90% seen once. V dropped 4 bases and J dropped 4 bases, with 7 bases sitting between them. Germline lookup yields CDR1 MDHEN and CDR2 SYDVKM. The CDR3 length is 12 residues. This sequence originates from a woman between 45 and 60 years old who had recovered from COVID-19. The J gene is TRBJ1-1, the V gene TRBV28; D is ambiguous. Sequences were obtained from peripheral blood. In DNA, the CDR3 is TGTGCCAGCAGTTACTTGTCCACTGAAGCTTTCTTT. Amino acids: CASSYLSTEAFF.